This T cell receptor beta chain was identified in a study of siplizumab effects on memory and regulatory T cells. The study, taken as a whole, reports: With siplizumab, Treg-derived clones averaged approximately 66% of mappable alloreactive CD4+ clones, versus approximately 29% in controls. Siplizumab significantly decreased alloreactive sequences from unstimulated CD4+ memory cells.

Sequencing was performed with immunoSEQ multiplex PCR; in TCRdb, only in-frame clones are kept and a portion is missing. Among approximately 50,000 clones listed, roughly 93% were seen once. For this clone: Its antigen remains unidentified.

The trim removed 4 bases at V and 7 bases at J, leaving 12 bases unmatched. Germline CDR1 and CDR2: MGHRA and YSYEKL. The CDR3 contains 16 residues. The material sequenced was CD8+ T cells sorted from blood. This TCR was recovered from a human donor in good health. V gene TRBV4-1 combines with J gene TRBJ2-1; 8 nucleotides line up with TRBD2. The CDR3: CASSRRLREVKNEQFF. CDR3 DNA sequence: TGCGCCAGCAGCCGGCGGTTGCGGGAGGTCAAGAATGAGCAGTTCTTC.